The sequence of this T cell receptor beta chain was determined in a study of HIV-infected children after antiretroviral therapy interruption. About the research overall: Recorded EBV and CMV exposure existed for most children. Interruption-arm samples span weeks 0, 12, interruption end (24 or 48), and about 3 years post-study.

Broader study findings: After treatment interruption started, naive CD4+ CDR3 overlap across time points dropped.

The CDR3 extends over 14 amino acids. Trimming pared 0 bases from V and 5 bases from J, leaving 11 bases between. Per the germline V gene, CDR1 is MNHEY and CDR2 is SVGAGI. At least ten counts were recorded for this clonotype. Its specificity is unknown. Treatment noted: PENTA 11 planned treatment interruption arm or continuous ART arm. At least 24 weeks of at least three-drug ART, in children 2 to 15 years. The TCR library was built from RNA with a 3' RACE protocol and unique molecular identifiers. TCRdb redid the calling of the 3' RACE reads with MiXCR, one entry per CDR3 protein. The sample includes approximately 96,000 distinct CDR3 sequences, around 6.9% seen only once; the top ten take 1% to 1.3%.

The genes are TRBV6-5 and TRBJ2-7; D is possibly TRBD2 (5 bases). This clonotype was obtained from a pool of human donors with HIV. This sample comprised CD45RA+ CD4+ T cells from PBMCs, pooled from several time points, obtained from a donor given antiretroviral therapy, either interrupted or continuous. The subset was: naive CD4+ CD45RA+ CD45RO- T cells. The CDR3 region is CASSYSTGNHEQYF. CDR3 sequence (DNA): TGTGCCAGCAGTTACTCGACGGGGAATCACGAGCAGTACTTC.